This TCR beta chain is drawn from a study of radiotherapy plus CTLA-4 blockade in lung cancer. Study as a whole: Objective responses were documented in around 20% of patients, with disease control in 25% to 35%.

Assay: immunoSEQ multiplex PCR; the TCRdb copy retains only in-frame clones and omits some. Of approximately 44,000 clones in the sample, more than 70% were seen once. Looked up from germline, CDR1 is SGHRS and CDR2 is YFSETQ. The CDR3 has 13 amino acids. V dropped 0 bases and J dropped 7 bases, with 10 bases sitting between them. This clonotype was sampled from a human donor with non-small cell lung cancer who had stable disease on radiotherapy plus ipilimumab. The genes are TRBV5-1 and TRBJ1-2; no definite D call. The sample here was peripheral blood, taken from a patient treated with radiotherapy plus ipilimumab. CDR3: CASSLDGVGGYTF. The CDR3 coding sequence is TGCGCCAGCAGCTTGGACGGGGTCGGTGGCTACACCTTC.